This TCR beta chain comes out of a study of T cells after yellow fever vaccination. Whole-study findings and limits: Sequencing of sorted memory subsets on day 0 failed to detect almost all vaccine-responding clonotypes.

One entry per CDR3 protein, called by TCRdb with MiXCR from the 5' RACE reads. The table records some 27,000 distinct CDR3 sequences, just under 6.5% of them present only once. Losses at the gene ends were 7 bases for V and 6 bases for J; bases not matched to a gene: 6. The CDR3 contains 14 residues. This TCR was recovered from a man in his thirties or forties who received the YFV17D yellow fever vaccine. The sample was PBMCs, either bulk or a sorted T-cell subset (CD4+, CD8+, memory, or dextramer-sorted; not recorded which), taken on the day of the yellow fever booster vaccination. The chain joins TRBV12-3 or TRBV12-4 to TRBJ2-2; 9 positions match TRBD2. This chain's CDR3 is CASNPSGAAGELFF. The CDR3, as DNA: TGTGCCAGCAACCCTAGCGGGGCGGCCGGGGAGCTGTTTTTT.